The 28 T cell receptor beta chains given below trace back to one sample, sequenced in a study of blood T cell repertoires in COVID-19. Sequenced by immunoSEQ multiplex PCR; TCRdb stores in-frame clones only, minus some. Of around 160,000 clones detected, around 86% appear once; the ten largest clones hold roughly 8.2%. The material sequenced was peripheral blood. These TCRs come from a man aged 60-69 years with acute or convalescent COVID-19.

The V gene is TRBV5-6, the J gene TRBJ2-3; 9 bases agree with TRBD2. The CDR3 runs to 15 residues. Trimming cost V 3 bases and J 5 bases; bases outside gene matches: 7. CDR1 SGHDT and CDR2 YYEEEE come from the germline V gene. For the CDR3, the DNA is TGTGCCAGCAGCTACTACGCGGGAGGGGGAGATACGCAGTATTTT. This translates into CASSYYAGGGDTQYF. Full variable domain (missing parts from reference TRBV5-6 and TRBJ2-3): DAGVTQSPTHLIKTRGQQVTLRCSPKSGHDTVSWYQQALGQGPQFIFQYYEEEERQRGNFPDRFSGHQFPNYSSELNVNALLLGDSALYLCASSYYAGGGDTQYFGPGTRLTVL.

Worth noting for this clone: One junction end does not reproduce the germline sequence, and a read error may be involved. This sequence joins TRBV15 and TRBJ2-5; D is possibly TRBD2 (6 bases). Germline V gives CDR1 LNHNV, CDR2 YYDKDF (reference sequence). This CDR3 spans 15 amino acids. For the CDR3, the DNA is TGTACCACCCGGGACTCCCCCTCGGGTCAAGAGACCCAGTACTTC. Amino acid sequence: CTTRDSPSGQETQYF.

This rearrangement joins TRBV6-4 to TRBJ2-3; 9 bases are shared with TRBD2. The CDR3 covers 16 residues. From germline, CDR1 is MRHNA and CDR2 SNTAGT. Trimming at V came to 0 bases and at J to 2 bases, leaving 3 bases not matched to a gene. The CDR3 DNA follows: TGTGCCAGCAGTGACTCCGCTAGCGGGGACACAGATACGCAGTATTTT. Protein product: CASSDSASGDTDTQYF.

The J gene is TRBJ2-5, the V gene TRBV7-3; 16 nucleotides agree with TRBD2. V lost 5 bases, J lost 2 bases, and 2 bases stayed unmatched. CDR1 and CDR2 from the germline V gene are SGHTA and FQGTGA. The CDR3 length is 16 residues. The CDR3 bases are TGTGCCAGCAGCCCGGGACTAGCGGGGGGGCAAGAGACCCAGTACTTC. It yields the protein CASSPGLAGGQETQYF.

This chain connects TRBV5-1 to TRBJ2-1, with a possible D match to TRBD2 (5 bases). V was clipped by 0 bases and J by 9 bases, with 13 bases between them. Germline-derived CDR1 and CDR2 are SGHRS and YFSETQ. This CDR3 region has 14 residues. Written as DNA, the CDR3 is TGCGCCAGCAGCTTGGGTCTAGCAGAGGGTGAGCAGTTCTTC. Protein: CASSLGLAEGEQFF.

The rearrangement joins TRBV28 to TRBJ1-4; D is uncertain. The CDR3 totals 13 residues. CDR1 is MDHEN and CDR2 is SYDVKM in the germline V gene. V was clipped by 8 bases and J by 6 bases, with 13 bases between them. The CDR3 region has the DNA TGTGCCAGCCGTCGGGGTAGGGATGAAAAACTGTTTTTT. Translation: CASRRGRDEKLFF.

The chain links TRBV4-1 to TRBJ1-4; D ambiguous. From germline, CDR1 is MGHRA and CDR2 YSYEKL. This CDR3 is 15 amino acids long. Trimming shortened V by 0 bases and J by 4 bases, and 9 bases separated the two germline ends. CDR3 nucleotide sequence: TGCGCCAGCAGCCAAGATGGACTGAATAATGAAAAACTGTTTTTT. This codes for CASSQDGLNNEKLFF.

The chain links TRBV5-1 to TRBJ1-2; TRBD1 is a possible D gene (6 bases). V lost 4 bases, J lost 3 bases, and 10 bases lay in between. This CDR3 contains 13 residues. The germline CDR1 and CDR2 sequences are SGHRS and YFSETQ. The CDR3 DNA is TGCGCCAGCAGCCTGGGGGCGCACTATGGCTACACCTTC. Amino acid sequence: CASSLGAHYGYTF.

In DNA, the CDR3 is TGTGCCAGCAGCTTGGGAGCAGGGGGCCTTGAAAAACTGTTTTTT. It yields the protein CASSLGAGGLEKLFF. The V and J genes are TRBV5-8 and TRBJ1-4, with TRBD1 matching over 8 bases. Trimming at V came to 0 bases and at J to 7 bases, leaving 5 bases not matched to a gene. The germline gives CDR1 SGHTS, CDR2 YDEGEE. The CDR3 contains 15 residues.

This clone occurred once. This chain uses TRBV6-5 with TRBJ1-5; TRBD1 matches 10 bases. The length of the CDR3 is 15 residues. The junction had 4 bases not matched to a gene; V was cut back by 6 bases and J by 2 bases. Germline CDR1 reads MNHEY; CDR2 reads SVGAGI. The CDR3 region has the DNA TGTGCCAGCAGCCTAGGACAGGGGGGCAATCAGCCCCAGCATTTT. Its translation: CASSLGQGGNQPQHF.

The rearrangement joins TRBV19 to TRBJ1-5; no reliable D call. V was cut by 8 bases and J by 8 bases, with 22 bases left in between. The V gene's germline CDR1 is LNHDA and CDR2 SQIVND (reference sequence). This CDR3 contains 15 residues. CDR3 DNA sequence: TGTGCCAGTCAATATGTACCTCGGACTGGAGAGCCCCAGCATTTT. This gives the protein CASQYVPRTGEPQHF. The variable domain in full, completed from reference TRBV19 and TRBJ1-5, reads DGGITQSPKYLFRKEGQNVTLSCEQNLNHDAMYWYRQDPGQGLRLIYYSQIVNDFQKGDIAEGYSVSREKKESFPLTVTSAQKNPTAFYLCASQYVPRTGEPQHFGDGTRLSIL.

CDR3 in DNA: TGTGCCAGCAGTTACATGAGGGGGGATACGCAGTATTTT. Translation: CASSYMRGDTQYF. The chain uses TRBV6-5 and TRBJ2-3; a possible D gene is TRBD1 (6 bases). Trimming took 2 bases from V and 6 from J, leaving 9 bases between them. Germline-derived CDR1 and CDR2 are MNHEY and SVGAGI. The CDR3 consists of 13 residues.

The rearrangement links TRBV30 to TRBJ1-6, with D possibly being TRBD1 (6 bases). Trimming removed 5 bases from V and 6 bases from J, with 11 bases in between. This CDR3 has 13 amino acids. Germline V CDR1 and CDR2: GTSNPN, SVGIG (reference sequence). The DNA for the CDR3 is TGTGCCTGGGACAGGTCGGCTAATTCACCCCTCCACTTT. It specifies CAWDRSANSPLHF.

The V call is TRBV24-1, the J call TRBJ1-4; D is possibly TRBD1 (6 bases). With 10 bases removed from V and 3 bases from J, the gap between germline ends came to 14 bases. Germline CDR1 reads KGHDR; CDR2 reads SFDVKD. The CDR3 covers 14 residues. CDR3 protein: CATQQGSANEKLFF. The CDR3 DNA reads as TGTGCCACGCAGCAGGGGTCCGCTAATGAAAAACTGTTTTTT.

This chain uses TRBV18 with TRBJ1-2; TRBD1 agrees at 12 bases. CDR3 length: 16 amino acids. CDR1 is KGHSH and CDR2 is LQKENI in the germline V gene. The V gene end was trimmed by 3 bases and the J gene end by 7 bases; junction bases not matched to a gene: 9. DNA for the CDR3: TGTGCCAGCTCACCTCTCCCGGGACAGGGGGCGTCTGGCTACACCTTC. This translates into CASSPLPGQGASGYTF.

The chain recombines TRBV30 with TRBJ2-7; TRBD2 matches 13 bases. The CDR3 contains 16 residues. The germline gives CDR1 GTSNPN, CDR2 SVGIG (reference sequence). The trim removed 2 bases at V and 4 bases at J, leaving 8 bases unmatched. The chain's CDR3 is CAWSPGLAGAVYEQYF. CDR3 nucleotides: TGTGCCTGGAGTCCAGGACTAGCGGGAGCGGTGTACGAGCAGTACTTC.

This chain joins TRBV7-2 and TRBJ2-7, with TRBD1 identical over 7 bases. The CDR3 runs to 16 residues. Losses at the gene ends were 5 bases for V and 1 base for J; bases not matched to a gene: 11. Germline V gene data show CDR1 as SGHTA and CDR2 as FQGNSA. CDR3 DNA: TGTGCCAGCAGCCTCATGACAGGGACCCTATCCTACGAGCAGTACTTC. Translating it yields CASSLMTGTLSYEQYF.

The genes are TRBV7-3 and TRBJ2-1; 14 positions match TRBD2. The CDR3 runs to 19 residues. With V trimmed by 4 bases and J by 7 bases, 15 bases remained unmatched. Germline V gene lookup returns CDR1 SGHTA and CDR2 FQGTGA. The chain's CDR3 is CASSSGLAGVGPVLNEQFF. CDR3 nucleotide sequence: TGTGCCAGCAGCTCGGGACTAGCGGGAGTGGGGCCGGTCTTGAATGAGCAGTTCTTC.

This rearrangement joins TRBV2 to TRBJ2-7; TRBD2 might be the D (5 bases). The V gene lost 6 bases and the J gene lost 3 bases, with 15 bases spanning the gap. Germline assignment: CDR1 SNHLY and CDR2 FYNNEI. The CDR3 length is 14 residues. The CDR3, as DNA: TGTGCCAGCAGCCCCCAGAGCCGGGGCTACGAGCAGTACTTC. Its translation is CASSPQSRGYEQYF. Combining the CDR3 with reference TRBV2 and TRBJ2-7 gives the whole variable domain EPEVTQTPSHQVTQMGQEVILRCVPISNHLYFYWYRQILGQKVEFLVSFYNNEISEKSEIFDDQFSVERPDGSNFTLKIRSTKLEDSAMYFCASSPQSRGYEQYFGPGTRLTVT.

This CDR3 reads CASSPRSSVSTEAFF. DNA for the CDR3: TGTGCCAGCAGCCCGAGATCATCCGTCTCCACTGAAGCTTTCTTT. This sequence joins TRBV3-1 (or the pseudogene TRBV3-2) and TRBJ1-1; D is uncertain. Germline V gene sequence: CDR1 LGHDT, CDR2 YNNKEL (reference sequence). The V end lost 4 bases, the J end lost 4 bases, and 16 bases lay between the germline ends. The length of the CDR3 is 15 residues.

The chain is built from TRBV27 and TRBJ1-2; the D gene is possibly TRBD1 (5 bases). The CDR3 contains 14 residues. Per the germline V gene, CDR1 is MNHEY and CDR2 is SMNVEV (reference sequence). Trimming removed 3 bases at V and 0 bases at J, with 8 bases between. Here the CDR3 reads CASSFGGANYGYTF. The CDR3 nucleotides read TGTGCCAGCAGTTTTGGAGGGGCTAACTATGGCTACACCTTC.

The rearrangement links TRBV19 to TRBJ1-6, with 9 positions matching TRBD1. With 8 bases clipped from V and 3 bases from J, the junction kept 2 bases outside the gene matches. CDR1 LNHDA and CDR2 SQIVND come from the germline V gene (reference sequence). The CDR3 totals 14 residues. This CDR3 is CASRTGDYNSPLHF. DNA for the CDR3: TGTGCCAGTCGGACAGGGGACTATAATTCACCCCTCCACTTT.

This rearrangement joins TRBV10-3 to TRBJ1-1; no definite D call. Germline CDR1 and CDR2: ENHRY and SYGVKD. The CDR3 length is 12 residues. Trimming took off 0 bases at V and 4 bases at J, with 3 bases between the two ends. CDR3 in DNA: TGTGCCATCAGTGAGTCGAGCACTGAAGCTTTCTTT. Residues: CAISESSTEAFF.

For the CDR3, the DNA is TGTGCCAGTAGTACCGGAGGGGGCACTGGGGCCAACGTCCTGACTTTC. Encoded protein: CASSTGGGTGANVLTF. The V and J genes are TRBV19 and TRBJ2-6; D perhaps matches TRBD1 (7 bases). Germline CDR1 reads LNHDA; CDR2 reads SQIVND (reference sequence). The ends were cut back, 4 bases at V and 2 bases at J, with 12 bases in the middle. This CDR3 contains 16 residues.

The chain recombines TRBV7-9 with TRBJ1-4, with D perhaps matching TRBD1 (5 bases). The CDR3 loop spans 13 amino acids. Trimming cost V 8 bases and J 0 bases, with 7 bases left between them. Per the germline V gene, CDR1 is SEHNR and CDR2 is FQNEAQ (reference sequence). The CDR3 DNA follows: TGTGCCAGCGCGGGGGCAACTAATGAAAAACTGTTTTTT. Protein product: CASAGATNEKLFF.

This rearrangement joins TRBV28 to TRBJ2-1; D is undetermined. The V gene's germline CDR1 is MDHEN and CDR2 SYDVKM. This CDR3 region has 12 residues. V was trimmed by 3 bases and J by 6 bases, leaving 6 bases between them. Here the CDR3 DNA reads TGTGCCAGCAGTTTGCGGCCCAATGAGCAGTTCTTC. Translated, it gives CASSLRPNEQFF.

The J gene is TRBJ1-3, the V gene TRBV9; D uncertain. Germline values: CDR1 SGDLS, CDR2 YYNGEE. CDR3 length: 15 residues. V shed 4 bases and J shed 4 bases, with 15 bases lying between them. CDR3 bases: TGTGCCAGCAGCCATAGCGGGGAACTAGGAAACACCATATATTTT. This sequence encodes CASSHSGELGNTIYF.

The chain combines TRBV5-1 with TRBJ2-5; D is unresolved. V was pared by 2 bases and J by 5 bases, with 10 bases between. The CDR3 extends over 13 amino acids. Germline V gene data show CDR1 as SGHRS and CDR2 as YFSETQ. The CDR3 DNA sequence: TGCGCCAGCAGCTTTAGTTATTCTGAGACCCAGTACTTC. Translated, it gives CASSFSYSETQYF. The full variable domain, completed using reference TRBV5-1 and TRBJ2-5, is KAGVTQTPRYLIKTRGQQVTLSCSPISGHRSVSWYQQTPGQGLQFLFEYFSETQRNKGNFPGRFSGRQFSNSRSEMNVSTLELGDSALYLCASSFSYSETQYFGPGTRLLVL.